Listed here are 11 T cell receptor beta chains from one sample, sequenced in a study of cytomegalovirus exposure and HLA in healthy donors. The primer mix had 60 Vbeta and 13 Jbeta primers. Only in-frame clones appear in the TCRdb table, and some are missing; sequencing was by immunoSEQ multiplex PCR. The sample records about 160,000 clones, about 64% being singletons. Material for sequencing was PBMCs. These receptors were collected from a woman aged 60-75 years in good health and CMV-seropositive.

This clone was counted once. Here the CDR3 DNA reads TGTGCCAGCAGCCCCGGGGGGGGCTACGAGCAGTACTTC. This codes for CASSPGGGYEQYF. V usage is TRBV9 and J usage is TRBJ2-7, with TRBD2 identical over 8 bases. This CDR3 region has 13 residues. V shed 4 bases and J 3 bases; nucleotides not matched to a gene: 3. Germline V gene sequence: CDR1 SGDLS, CDR2 YYNGEE.

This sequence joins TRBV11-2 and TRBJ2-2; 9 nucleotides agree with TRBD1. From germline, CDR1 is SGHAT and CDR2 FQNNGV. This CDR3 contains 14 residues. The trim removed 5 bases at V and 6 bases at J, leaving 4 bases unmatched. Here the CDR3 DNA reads TGTGCCAGCAGCCACACAGGGGGCCCCGGGGAGCTGTTTTTT. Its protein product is CASSHTGGPGELFF.

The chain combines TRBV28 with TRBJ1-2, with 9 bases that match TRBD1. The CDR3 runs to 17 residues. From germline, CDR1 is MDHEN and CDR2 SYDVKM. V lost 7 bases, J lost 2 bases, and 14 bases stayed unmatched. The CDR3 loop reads CASTLPGGDRGNYGYTF. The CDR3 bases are TGTGCCAGCACCCTCCCCGGGGGCGACAGGGGGAACTATGGCTACACCTTC.

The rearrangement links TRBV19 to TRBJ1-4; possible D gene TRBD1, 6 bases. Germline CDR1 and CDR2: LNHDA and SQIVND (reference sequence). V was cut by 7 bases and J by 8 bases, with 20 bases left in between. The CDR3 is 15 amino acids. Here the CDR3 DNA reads TGTGCCAGTACCCCACTTCCAGGGGCGAGGGAAAAACTGTTTTTT. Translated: CASTPLPGAREKLFF.

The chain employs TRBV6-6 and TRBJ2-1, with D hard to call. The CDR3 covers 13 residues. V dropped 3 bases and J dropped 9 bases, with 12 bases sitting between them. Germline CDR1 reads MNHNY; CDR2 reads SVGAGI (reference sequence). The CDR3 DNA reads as TGTGCCAGCAGTTATATGGAGCACGGTGAGCAGTTCTTC. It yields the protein CASSYMEHGEQFF.

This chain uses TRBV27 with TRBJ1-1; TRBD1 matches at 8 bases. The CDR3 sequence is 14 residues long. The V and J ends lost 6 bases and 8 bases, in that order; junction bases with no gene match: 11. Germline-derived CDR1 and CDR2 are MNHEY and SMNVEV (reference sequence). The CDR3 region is CASSQYEQGGEAFF. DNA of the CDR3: TGTGCCAGCAGCCAATACGAACAGGGGGGAGAAGCTTTCTTT.

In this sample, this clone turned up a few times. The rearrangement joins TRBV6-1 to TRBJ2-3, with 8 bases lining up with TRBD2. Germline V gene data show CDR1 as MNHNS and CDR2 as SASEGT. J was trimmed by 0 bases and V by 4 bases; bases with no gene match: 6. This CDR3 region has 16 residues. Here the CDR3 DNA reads TGTGCCAGCAGTGTTTCCCCGGGAGGGAGCACAGATACGCAGTATTTT. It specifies CASSVSPGGSTDTQYF.

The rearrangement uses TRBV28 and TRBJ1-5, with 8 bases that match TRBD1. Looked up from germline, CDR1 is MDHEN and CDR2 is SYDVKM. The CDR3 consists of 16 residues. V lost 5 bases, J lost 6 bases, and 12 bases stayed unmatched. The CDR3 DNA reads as TGTGCCAGCAGTAGCCCCAGGGGGCAAGGGAGTCAGCCCCAGCATTTT. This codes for CASSSPRGQGSQPQHF.

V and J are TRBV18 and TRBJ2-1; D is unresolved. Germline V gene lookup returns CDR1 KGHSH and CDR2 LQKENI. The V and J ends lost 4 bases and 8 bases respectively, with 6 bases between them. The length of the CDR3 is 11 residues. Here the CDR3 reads CASSRQDEQFF. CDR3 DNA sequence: TGTGCCAGCTCACGTCAGGATGAGCAGTTCTTC.

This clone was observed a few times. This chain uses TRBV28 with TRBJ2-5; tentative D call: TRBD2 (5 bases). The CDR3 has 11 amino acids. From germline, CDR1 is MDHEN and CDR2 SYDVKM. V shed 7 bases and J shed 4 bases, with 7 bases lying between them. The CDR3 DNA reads TGTGCCAGCACGGCGGGAGAGACCCAGTACTTC. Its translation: CASTAGETQYF.

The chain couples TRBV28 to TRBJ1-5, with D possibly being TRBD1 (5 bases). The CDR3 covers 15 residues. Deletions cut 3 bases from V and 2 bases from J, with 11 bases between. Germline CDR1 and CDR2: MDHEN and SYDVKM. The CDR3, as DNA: TGTGCCAGCAGTTTGGAGGGGCGCCGCAATCAGCCCCAGCATTTT. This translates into CASSLEGRRNQPQHF.